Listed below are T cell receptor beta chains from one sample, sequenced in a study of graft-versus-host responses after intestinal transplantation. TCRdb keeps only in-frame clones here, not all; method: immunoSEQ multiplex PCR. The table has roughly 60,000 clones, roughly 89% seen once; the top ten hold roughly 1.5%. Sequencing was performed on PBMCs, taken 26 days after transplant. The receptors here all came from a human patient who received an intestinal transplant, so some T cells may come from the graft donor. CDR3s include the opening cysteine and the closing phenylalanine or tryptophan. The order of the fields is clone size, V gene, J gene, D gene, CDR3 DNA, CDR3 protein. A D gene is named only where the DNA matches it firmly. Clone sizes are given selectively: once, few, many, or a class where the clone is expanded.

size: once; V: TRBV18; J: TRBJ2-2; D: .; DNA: TGTGCCAGCTCACCGAGAGACATCGGGGAGCTGTTTTTT; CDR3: CASSPRDIGELFF
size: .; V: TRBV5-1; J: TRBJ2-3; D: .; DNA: TGCGCCAGAGTGGGGGGTAGCACAGATACGCAGTATTTT; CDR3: CARVGGSTDTQYF
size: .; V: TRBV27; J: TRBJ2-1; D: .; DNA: TGTGCCAGCAAACCCGCGGCGGATTTTTCCTACAATGAGCAGTTCTTC; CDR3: CASKPAADFSYNEQFF
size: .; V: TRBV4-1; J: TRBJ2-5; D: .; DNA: TGCGCCAGCAGCGGGGGGGCATACCAAGAGACCCAGTACTTC; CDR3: CASSGGAYQETQYF
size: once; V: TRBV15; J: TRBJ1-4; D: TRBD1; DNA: TGTGCCACCAGCGAGCCCCTCGACAGGGGGAGAGGTGAAAAACTGTTTTTT; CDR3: CATSEPLDRGRGEKLFF
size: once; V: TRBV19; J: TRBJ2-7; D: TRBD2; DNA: TGTGCCAGTAGTATTAAGCGCGGGGGAAACTACGAGCAGTACTTC; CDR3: CASSIKRGGNYEQYF
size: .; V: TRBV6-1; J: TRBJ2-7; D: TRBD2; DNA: TGTGCCAGCAGGCGCGGGGAGAGCGGGGGAGAGCAGTACTTC; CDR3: CASRRGESGGEQYF
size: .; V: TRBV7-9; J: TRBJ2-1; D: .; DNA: TGTGCCAGCAGCTTAGGGGGCCCGCCATACAATGAGCAGTTCTTC; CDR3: CASSLGGPPYNEQFF
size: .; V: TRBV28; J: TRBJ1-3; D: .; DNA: TGTGCCAGCCTCGCCGGGGGGCCCCGAAACACCATATATTTT; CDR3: CASLAGGPRNTIYF
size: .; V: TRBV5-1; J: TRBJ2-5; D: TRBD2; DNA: TGCGCCAGCAGCTTGGCTCCGGTCGGACTAGCAGAAGAGACCCAGTACTTC; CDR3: CASSLAPVGLAEETQYF
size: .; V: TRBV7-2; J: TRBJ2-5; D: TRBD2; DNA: TGTGCCAGCAGGCTAGCGGGGGGAGAAGAGACCCAGTACTTC; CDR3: CASRLAGGEETQYF
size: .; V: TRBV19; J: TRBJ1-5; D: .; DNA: TGTGCCAGTAGTATTTTCGCCCAGCGCAGAGATAGCAATCAGCCCCAGCATTTT; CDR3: CASSIFAQRRDSNQPQHF
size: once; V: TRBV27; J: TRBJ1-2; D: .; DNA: TGTGCCAGCAGTTTCGGAGGAGTGGGTTATGGCTACACCTTC; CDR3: CASSFGGVGYGYTF
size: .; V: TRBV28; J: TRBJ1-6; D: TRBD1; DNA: TGTGCCAGCAGTTCGACAGGGGCACCACGTAATTCACCCCTCCACTTT; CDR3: CASSSTGAPRNSPLHF
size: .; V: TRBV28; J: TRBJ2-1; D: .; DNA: TGTGCCAGCAGTCTCCCTCGGGAGTCCCACAATGAGCAGTTCTTC; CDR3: CASSLPRESHNEQFF
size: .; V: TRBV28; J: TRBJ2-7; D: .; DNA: TGTGCCAGCAGTCTCCCCTCCTACGAGCAGTACTTC; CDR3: CASSLPSYEQYF
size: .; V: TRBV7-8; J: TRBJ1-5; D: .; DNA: TGTGCCAGCAGCCAAACCGGGACACCTAGCAATCAGCCCCAGCATTTT; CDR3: CASSQTGTPSNQPQHF
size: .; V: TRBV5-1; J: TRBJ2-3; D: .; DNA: TGCGCCAGCAGCCCAAGGCGGGGTTTGAATACAGATACGCAGTATTTT; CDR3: CASSPRRGLNTDTQYF
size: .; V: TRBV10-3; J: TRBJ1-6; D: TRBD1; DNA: TGTGCCATCAGTGAAGGACAGGGGGTTGATTCACCCCTCCACTTT; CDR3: CAISEGQGVDSPLHF
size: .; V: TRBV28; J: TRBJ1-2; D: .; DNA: TGTGCCAGCACCACTGGGAGTTCCACTGGCTACACCTTC; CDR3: CASTTGSSTGYTF
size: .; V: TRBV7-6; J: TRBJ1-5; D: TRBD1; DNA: TGTGCCAGCAGCTTGGCAGGGGGAGGTCAGCCCCAGCATTTT; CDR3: CASSLAGGGQPQHF
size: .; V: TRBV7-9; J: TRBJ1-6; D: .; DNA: TGTGCCAGCAGCTCGGAGACAGAGTATAATTCACCCCTCCACTTT; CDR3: CASSSETEYNSPLHF
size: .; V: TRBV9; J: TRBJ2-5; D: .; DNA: TGTGCCCTACAGATCCTAACTAGTGCACAAGAGACCCAGTACTTC; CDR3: CALQILTSAQETQYF
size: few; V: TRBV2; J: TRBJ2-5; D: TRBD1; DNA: TGTGCCAGCAGCGAGTGGGACAGGGGAGGTCAGGAGACCCAGTACTTC; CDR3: CASSEWDRGGQETQYF
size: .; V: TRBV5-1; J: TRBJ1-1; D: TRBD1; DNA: TGCGCCAGCAGCTTGGCCGGGCCCTACAGGGGAACTGAAGCTTTCTTT; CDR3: CASSLAGPYRGTEAFF
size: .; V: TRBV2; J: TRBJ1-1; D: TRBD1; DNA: TGTGCCAGCAGTGATGACAGGGCTACTGAAGCTTTCTTT; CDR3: CASSDDRATEAFF
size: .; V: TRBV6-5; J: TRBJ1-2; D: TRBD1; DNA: TGTGCCAGCAGTTACTCGCCACAGGGGCCCAATGGCTACACCTTC; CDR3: CASSYSPQGPNGYTF
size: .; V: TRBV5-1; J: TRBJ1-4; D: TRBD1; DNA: TGCGCCAGCAGCTTGGGACAGGGGACGGGGGAAAAACTGTTTTTT; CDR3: CASSLGQGTGEKLFF
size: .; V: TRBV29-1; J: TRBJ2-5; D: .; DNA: TGCAGCGTTGAGGCTGTCTTGGCGGGACCTGGGGAGACCCAGTACTTC; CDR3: CSVEAVLAGPGETQYF
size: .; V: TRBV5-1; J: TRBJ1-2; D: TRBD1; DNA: TGCGCCAGCAGCTTACCCCCCGGGACAGGGTTATATGGCTACACCTTC; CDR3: CASSLPPGTGLYGYTF
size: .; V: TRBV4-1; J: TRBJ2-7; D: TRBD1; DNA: TGCGCCAGCAGCCAATTGGGGACAGGGGGAGTGAACGAGCAGTACTTC; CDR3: CASSQLGTGGVNEQYF
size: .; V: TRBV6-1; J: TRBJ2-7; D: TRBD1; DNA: TGTGCCAGCAGAACAGACAGGGGGCTTTACGAGCAGTACTTC; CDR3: CASRTDRGLYEQYF
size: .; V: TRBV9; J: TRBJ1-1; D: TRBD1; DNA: TGTGCTAGCAGCATGCCGGGACAGGGGAACACTGAAGCTTTCTTT; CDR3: CASSMPGQGNTEAFF
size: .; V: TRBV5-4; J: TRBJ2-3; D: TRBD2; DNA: TGTGCCAGCAGCTTCGGACTAGCGGGGACAGATACGCAGTATTTT; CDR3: CASSFGLAGTDTQYF
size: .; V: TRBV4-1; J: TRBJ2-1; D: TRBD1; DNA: TGCGCCAGCAGCCCACAGGGGGACAATGAGCAGTTCTTC; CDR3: CASSPQGDNEQFF
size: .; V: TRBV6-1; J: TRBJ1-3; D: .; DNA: TGTGCCAGCAGAGAGACAGGCTCTGGAAACACCATATATTTT; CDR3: CASRETGSGNTIYF
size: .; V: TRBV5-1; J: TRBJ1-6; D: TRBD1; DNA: TGCGCCAGCAGCTTGGAGGACAGGGGTGGTTCACCCCTCCACTTT; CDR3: CASSLEDRGGSPLHF
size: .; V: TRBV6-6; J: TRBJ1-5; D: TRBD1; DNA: TGTGCCAGCAGTTTACAGGGGGGCAATCAGCCCCAGCATTTT; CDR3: CASSLQGGNQPQHF
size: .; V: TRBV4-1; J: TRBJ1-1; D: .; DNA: TGCGCCAGCAGCCAAGTGGGAGTGAACACTGAAGCTTTCTTT; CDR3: CASSQVGVNTEAFF
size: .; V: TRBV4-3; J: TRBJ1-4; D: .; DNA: TGCGCCAGCAGCCAAGGGGTAGGAGGTCATGCAACTAATGAAAAACTGTTTTTT; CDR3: CASSQGVGGHATNEKLFF